The entry below describes one TCR beta chain. Its antigen is still unknown. PCR amplification relied on 60 Vbeta primers (plus 13 Jbeta primers). Generated by immunoSEQ multiplex PCR, the TCRdb table keeps only in-frame clones and is missing some. The sample lists fewer than 250,000 clones, about 79% occurring once. This sample was included in a study of cytomegalovirus exposure and HLA in healthy donors. Germline V gives CDR1 SGHAT, CDR2 FQNNGV. The CDR3 totals 16 residues. V lost 1 base to trimming and J lost 1 base, with 10 bases between them. Findings of the study overall: Earlier analysis looked at TCR beta V segments, and most were productive about 87% or about 30% of the time. Reported results showed that the classifier diagnosed cytomegalovirus status with high specificity and sensitivity. A likely sequencing artifact accounted for one observed cluster of highly shared sequence variants.

The sequenced sample was PBMCs. The clonotype was recovered from a male donor in good health and CMV-seronegative. The chain joins TRBV11-2 to TRBJ2-2; weak D call: TRBD2 (5 bases). CDR3 loop: CASSLVSGRNTGELFF. CDR3 DNA sequence: TGTGCCAGCAGCTTAGTCAGCGGCAGGAACACCGGGGAGCTGTTTTTT.